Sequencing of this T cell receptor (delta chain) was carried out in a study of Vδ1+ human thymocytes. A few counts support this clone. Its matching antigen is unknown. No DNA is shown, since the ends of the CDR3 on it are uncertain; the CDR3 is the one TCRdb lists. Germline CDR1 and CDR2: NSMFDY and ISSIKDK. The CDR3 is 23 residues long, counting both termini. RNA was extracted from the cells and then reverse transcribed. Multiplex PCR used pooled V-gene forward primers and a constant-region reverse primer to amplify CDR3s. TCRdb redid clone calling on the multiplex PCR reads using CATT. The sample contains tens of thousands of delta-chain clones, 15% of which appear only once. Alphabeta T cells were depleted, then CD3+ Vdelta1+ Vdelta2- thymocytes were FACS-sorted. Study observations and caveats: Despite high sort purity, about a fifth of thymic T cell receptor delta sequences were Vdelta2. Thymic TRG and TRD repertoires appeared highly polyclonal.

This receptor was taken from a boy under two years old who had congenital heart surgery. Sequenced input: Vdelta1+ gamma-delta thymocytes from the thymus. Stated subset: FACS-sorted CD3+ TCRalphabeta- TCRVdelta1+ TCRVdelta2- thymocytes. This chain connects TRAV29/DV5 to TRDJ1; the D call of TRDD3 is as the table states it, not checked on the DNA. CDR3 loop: CSVLLCSKRAIFCTGDAIYKLIF.